Shown below are 9 T cell receptor beta chains from a single sample sequenced in a study of T cell changes during pregnancy in multiple sclerosis. Sequencing used immunoSEQ multiplex PCR; TCRdb keeps in-frame clones, though not all of them. The repertoire includes about 60,000 clones, roughly 91% of them detected once, and about 0.9% sits in the top ten. The source was peripheral blood, collected before pregnancy. The receptors here all came from a female donor with multiple sclerosis, enrolled in a pregnancy study.

This chain uses TRBV15 with TRBJ2-7, with 9 bases matching TRBD1. Looked up from germline, CDR1 is LNHNV and CDR2 is YYDKDF (reference sequence). The ends lost 1 base at V and 4 bases at J; junction bases unmatched: 8. The CDR3 loop spans 16 amino acids. The CDR3 DNA is TGTGCCACCAGCAGAGGCACAGGGGGCGCGTGGTACGAGCAGTACTTC. As protein: CATSRGTGGAWYEQYF.

The V call is TRBV4-1, the J call TRBJ2-1; possibly TRBD2 for D (6 bases). The CDR3 consists of 16 residues. CDR1 is MGHRA, CDR2 YSYEKL, per germline. Trimming stripped 1 base from V and 6 bases from J, with 16 bases between. CDR3 sequence: CASSQVDRDSFNEQFF. In DNA form, the CDR3 reads TGCGCCAGCAGCCAAGTCGACCGGGACTCTTTCAATGAGCAGTTCTTC.

The chain has TRBV7-8 and TRBJ1-1, with D tentatively TRBD1 (5 bases). This CDR3 is 11 amino acids long. Germline V gene sequence: CDR1 SGHVS, CDR2 FQNEAQ. Trimming shortened V by 5 bases and J by 7 bases, and 8 bases separated the two germline ends. CDR3 protein: CASSTTGEAFF. Written as DNA, the CDR3 is TGTGCCAGCAGCACCACAGGTGAAGCTTTCTTT.

The chain has TRBV6-5 and TRBJ2-3; 7 nucleotides line up with TRBD2. Germline values: CDR1 MNHEY, CDR2 SVGAGI. Trimming took 0 bases from V and 3 from J; bases not matched to a gene: 3. The CDR3 consists of 15 residues. The CDR3 DNA is TGTGCCAGCAGTTACTCCGGGAGGTATACAGATACGCAGTATTTT. Its translation is CASSYSGRYTDTQYF.

This clone was detected once. The gene calls are TRBV18 and TRBJ2-3; TRBD2 aligns across 8 bases. CDR1 KGHSH and CDR2 LQKENI come from the germline V gene. With 3 bases clipped from V and 2 bases from J, the junction kept 7 bases outside the gene matches. This CDR3 is built from 16 residues. CDR3 coding DNA: TGTGCCAGCTCACCCTTAGCGGGGCAATTCACAGATACGCAGTATTTT. It is translated as CASSPLAGQFTDTQYF.

The V gene is TRBV5-6, the J gene TRBJ1-2; 7 bases line up with TRBD1. The junction had 5 bases not matched to a gene; V was cut back by 5 bases and J by 7 bases. Looked up from germline, CDR1 is SGHDT and CDR2 is YYEEEE. CDR3 length: 12 amino acids. Written as DNA, the CDR3 is TGTGCCAGCAGTGACGACAGGGCTGGCTACACCTTC. Protein product: CASSDDRAGYTF.

This chain connects TRBV7-2 to TRBJ2-3; TRBD1 aligns across 10 bases. Trimming took 6 bases from V and 1 from J; bases not matched to a gene: 4. The CDR3 length is 15 residues. The V gene's germline CDR1 is SGHTA and CDR2 FQGNSA. CDR3 sequence reads: CASSPGTGGTDTQYF. Written as DNA, the CDR3 is TGTGCCAGCAGTCCCGGGACAGGGGGCACAGATACGCAGTATTTT.

The chain is built from TRBV6-5 and TRBJ2-3; 14 bases match TRBD2. The CDR3 has 15 residues. Germline-derived CDR1 and CDR2 are MNHEY and SVGAGI. V was clipped by 6 bases and J by 5 bases; unmatched bases: 4. In DNA, the CDR3 is TGTGCCAGCAGAAGACTAGCGGGGGGGGTAGATACGCAGTATTTT. Amino acids: CASRRLAGGVDTQYF.

The rearrangement links TRBV5-4 to TRBJ1-3, with D unclear. The CDR3 is 16 amino acids. The V and J ends lost 0 bases and 2 bases respectively, with 12 bases between them. Germline CDR1 SGHNT, CDR2 YYREEE (reference sequence). CDR3 amino acids: CASSLGGLSAGNTIYF. CDR3 nucleotide sequence: TGTGCCAGCAGCTTGGGCGGTCTGAGCGCTGGAAACACCATATATTTT.